This T cell receptor beta chain is from a study of T-cell memory formation after mild COVID-19 (dated by TCRdb to the early 2020s). In the study overall: TCR sequence clusters from the two donors were largely donor specific. In a couple of donors, T-cell clones that expanded and contracted after mild COVID-19 were followed by sequencing TCRalpha and TCRbeta repertoires longitudinally. The cohort comprised two young, previously healthy adult volunteers, one female and one male. Broad study findings and their caveats: The study covered only two mild cases, and larger cohorts including severe cases with pre-infection samples were considered necessary. Balanced CD4/CD8 phenotypes were observed for clones contracting from day 15 to 85, whereas a bias towards CD4+ was observed for a second wave of clones expanding from day 15 to 37. The detection of some responding clones in pre-infection memory suggests that pre-existing cross-reactive memory T cells joined the SARS-CoV-2 response. Whether the second-wave clones peaking on day 37 were SARS-CoV-2 specific was not confirmed. Contracting CD4+ clones were found mainly in CM and EM memory subsets, while CD8+ clones were enriched in EMRA.

This clonotype was seen more than once but under ten times. Its binding antigen is unknown. It has no much larger one-base neighbor in the sample; base qualities were not kept. The CDR3 spans 16 residues, from the cysteine through the phenylalanine. The sequence is cut down to CDR3 DNA, 48 bases in frame from base 1. Sequences SEHNR (CDR1) and FQNEAQ (CDR2) are obtained from the germline V gene (reference sequence). Trimming removed 5 bases from V and 0 bases from J; the gene matches leave 7 bases unexplained. Ficoll-Paque density gradient centrifugation was the method used to isolate PBMCs. The sequencer was an Illumina NovaSeq 6000. TCRalpha and TCRbeta cDNA libraries were built by 5'RACE with constant-segment primers, adding sample barcodes and unique molecular identifiers. Trizol reagent was used to extract RNA from every sample. Library amplification was performed in two PCR steps, and a second sample barcode and Illumina TruSeq adapters were introduced in the second step. Libraries were sequenced on an Illumina NovaSeq with 2 x 150 bp paired-end reads. Turning to the authors' computational methods: Reads were demultiplexed and collapsed into UMI-guided consensus sequences with migec v1.2.7. Using mixcr v2.1.11, UMI consensuses were aligned to TRA and TRB V and J templates and then assembled into clonotypes. Expanded or contracted clonotypes were those called significant by both edgeR and NoisET, with noise models trained on biological replicates. edgeR calls used a false discovery rate-adjusted p below 0.01 and a log2 fold-change threshold of 1. As an exploratory analysis of dynamics, max-normalized trajectories of the 1000 most abundant clonotypes were examined with PCA combined with hierarchical clustering. Each responding clone was given a CD4 or CD8 phenotype based on the CD4+ and CD8+ repertoires, which had been sequenced separately. The public sequencing data were trimmed at Q25 with fastp and processed into clonotypes with MiXCR by TCRdb, which kept only in-frame beta chains. Identical CDR3 protein sequences are pooled into one entry, listed with their most common genes and DNA. The V and J calls and clone size come from TCRdb's table, not from the authors' own analysis. This sample gives about 470,000 distinct CDR3 sequences in total; 15% to 20% of them show up just once. The top ten clonotypes cover approximately 13% of the sample.

The source is an adult woman who had mild COVID-19 (a few samples of this study predate the infection). The sample titles of this study are shuffled in the database, so cell type and time point are left out; the donor was told from shared clones. What was sequenced was PBMCs or a T cell subset sorted from them (not recorded which). The rearrangement joined TRBV7-9 to TRBJ2-1; TRBD1 matches 7 bases in the middle. DNA sequence: TGTGCCAGCAGCGCCAAGACAGGGATCTCCTACAATGAGCAGTTCTTC. The translation is CASSAKTGISYNEQFF.